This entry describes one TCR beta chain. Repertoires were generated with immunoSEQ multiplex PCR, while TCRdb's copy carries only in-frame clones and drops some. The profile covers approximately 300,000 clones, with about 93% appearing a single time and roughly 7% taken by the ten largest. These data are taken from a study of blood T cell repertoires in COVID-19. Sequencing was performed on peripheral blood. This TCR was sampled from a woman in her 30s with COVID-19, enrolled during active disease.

The CDR3 spells CASSPGQGRTEAFF. CDR3 DNA: TGTGCCAGCAGTCCGGGACAGGGACGAACTGAAGCTTTCTTT. The J gene is TRBJ1-1, the V gene TRBV6-6; 9 bases fit TRBD1. CDR3 size: 14 residues. V lost 5 bases, J lost 5 bases, and 6 bases stayed unmatched. In germline, CDR1 is MNHNY, CDR2 SVGAGI (reference sequence).